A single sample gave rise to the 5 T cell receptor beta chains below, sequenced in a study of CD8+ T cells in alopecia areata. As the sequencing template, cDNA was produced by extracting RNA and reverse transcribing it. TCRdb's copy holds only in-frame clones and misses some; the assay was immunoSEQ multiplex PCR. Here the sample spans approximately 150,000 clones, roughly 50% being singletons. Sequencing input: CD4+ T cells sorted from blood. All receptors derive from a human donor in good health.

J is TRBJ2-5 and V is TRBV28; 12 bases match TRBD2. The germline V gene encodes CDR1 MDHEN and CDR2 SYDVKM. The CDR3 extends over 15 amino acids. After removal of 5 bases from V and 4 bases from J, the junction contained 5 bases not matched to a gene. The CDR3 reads CASSTKGLAGETQYF. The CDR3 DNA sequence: TGTGCCAGCAGTACCAAGGGACTAGCGGGAGAGACCCAGTACTTC.

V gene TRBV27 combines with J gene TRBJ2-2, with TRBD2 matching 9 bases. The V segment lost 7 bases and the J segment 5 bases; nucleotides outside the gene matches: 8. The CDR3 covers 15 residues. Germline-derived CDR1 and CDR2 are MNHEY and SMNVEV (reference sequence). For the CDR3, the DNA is TGTGCCAGCATGGCGGGAGGGCCGAGAACCGGGGAGCTGTTTTTT. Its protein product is CASMAGGPRTGELFF.

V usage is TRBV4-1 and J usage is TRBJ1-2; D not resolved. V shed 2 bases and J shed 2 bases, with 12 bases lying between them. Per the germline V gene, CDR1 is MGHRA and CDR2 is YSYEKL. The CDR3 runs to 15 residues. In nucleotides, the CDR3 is TGCGCCAGCAGCCAAATTAAACAGAGAAACTATGGCTACACCTTC. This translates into CASSQIKQRNYGYTF.

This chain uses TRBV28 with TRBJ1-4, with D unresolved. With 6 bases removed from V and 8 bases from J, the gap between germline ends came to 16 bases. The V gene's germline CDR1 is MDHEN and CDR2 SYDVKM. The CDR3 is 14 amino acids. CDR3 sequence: CASSTGLREEKLFF. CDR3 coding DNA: TGTGCCAGCAGCACCGGGCTTCGTGAGGAAAAACTGTTTTTT.

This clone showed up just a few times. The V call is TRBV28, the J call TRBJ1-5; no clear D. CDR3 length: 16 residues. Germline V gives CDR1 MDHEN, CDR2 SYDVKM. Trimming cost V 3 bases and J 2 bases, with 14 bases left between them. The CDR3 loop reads CASSLGILDGNQPQHF. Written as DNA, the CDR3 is TGTGCCAGCAGTTTGGGGATTCTCGACGGCAATCAGCCCCAGCATTTT.